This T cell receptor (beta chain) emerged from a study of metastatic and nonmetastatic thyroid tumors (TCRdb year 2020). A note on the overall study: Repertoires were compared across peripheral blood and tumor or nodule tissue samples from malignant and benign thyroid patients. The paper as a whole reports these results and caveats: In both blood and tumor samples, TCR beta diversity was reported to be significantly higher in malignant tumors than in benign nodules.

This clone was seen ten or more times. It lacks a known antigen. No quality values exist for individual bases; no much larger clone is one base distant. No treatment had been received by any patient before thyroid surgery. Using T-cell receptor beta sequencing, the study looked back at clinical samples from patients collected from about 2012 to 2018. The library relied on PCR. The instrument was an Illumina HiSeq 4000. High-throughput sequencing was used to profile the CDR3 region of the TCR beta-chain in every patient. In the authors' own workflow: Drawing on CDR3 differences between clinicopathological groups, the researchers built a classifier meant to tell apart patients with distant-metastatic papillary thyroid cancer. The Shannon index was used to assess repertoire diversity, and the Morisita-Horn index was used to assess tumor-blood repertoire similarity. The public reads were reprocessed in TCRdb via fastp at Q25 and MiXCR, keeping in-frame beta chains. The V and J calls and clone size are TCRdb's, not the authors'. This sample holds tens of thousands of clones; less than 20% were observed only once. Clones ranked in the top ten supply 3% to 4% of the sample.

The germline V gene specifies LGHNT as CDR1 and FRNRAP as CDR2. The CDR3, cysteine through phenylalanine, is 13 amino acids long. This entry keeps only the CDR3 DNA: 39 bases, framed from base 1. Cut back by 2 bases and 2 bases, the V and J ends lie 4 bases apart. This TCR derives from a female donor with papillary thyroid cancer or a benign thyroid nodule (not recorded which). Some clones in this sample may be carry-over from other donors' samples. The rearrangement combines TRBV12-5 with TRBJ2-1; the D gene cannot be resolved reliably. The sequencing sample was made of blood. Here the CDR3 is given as CASGLHPYNEQFF. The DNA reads TGTGCTAGTGGTTTGCATCCCTACAATGAGCAGTTCTTC.